The 14 T cell receptor beta chains in this list originate from one sample, sequenced in a study of tumor-infiltrating lymphocytes in localized non-small cell lung cancer. TCRdb's table, derived via immunoSEQ multiplex PCR, lists solely in-frame clones and lacks some. The table shows approximately 15,000 clones, with 65% to 85% occurring only once. The sequenced sample consisted of lung tumor tissue. These receptors were collected from a human donor with non-small cell lung cancer.

The chain joins TRBV13 to TRBJ2-7; 8 nucleotides align to TRBD1. This CDR3 has 15 residues. With 6 bases clipped from V and 0 bases from J, the junction kept 7 bases outside the gene matches. Germline V gives CDR1 PRHDT, CDR2 FYEKMQ (reference sequence). The CDR3 region is CASSLRGQASYEQYF. CDR3 sequence (DNA): TGTGCCAGCAGTTTAAGGGGACAGGCCTCCTACGAGCAGTACTTC.

The J gene is TRBJ2-7, the V gene TRBV7-2, with TRBD1 identical over 9 bases. The CDR3 spans 15 residues. V shed 4 bases, J shed 5 bases, and the junction held 9 bases outside the gene matches. The V gene's germline CDR1 is SGHTA and CDR2 FQGNSA. The CDR3 reads CASSSTGTGRNEQYF. The CDR3 DNA is TGTGCCAGCAGCTCTACCGGGACAGGGAGGAACGAGCAGTACTTC.

V is TRBV14 and J is TRBJ1-2; D is undetermined. The CDR3 has 16 amino acids. Germline V gives CDR1 SGHDN, CDR2 FVKESK. Trimming cost V 0 bases and J 4 bases, with 15 bases left between them. The CDR3 sequence: CASSQETLAGIYGYTF. The CDR3 DNA reads TGTGCCAGCAGCCAAGAAACACTCGCGGGAATCTATGGCTACACCTTC.

The gene calls are TRBV5-4 and TRBJ1-1, with D maybe TRBD1 (5 bases). Deletions cut 0 bases from V and 0 bases from J, with 12 bases between. Germline CDR1 and CDR2: SGHNT and YYREEE (reference sequence). The CDR3 sequence is 16 residues long. CDR3 nucleotide sequence: TGTGCCAGCAGCTTGGGGGGCGGGGACCTGAACACTGAAGCTTTCTTT. It encodes CASSLGGGDLNTEAFF. Full variable domain (remainder filled in from reference TRBV5-4 and TRBJ1-1): ETGVTQSPTHLIKTRGQQVTLRCSSQSGHNTVSWYQQALGQGPQFIFQYYREEENGRGNFPPRFSGLQFPNYSSELNVNALELDDSALYLCASSLGGGDLNTEAFFGQGTRLTVV.

The chain has TRBV6-5 and TRBJ2-2, with D perhaps matching TRBD2 (5 bases). Trimming cost V 2 bases and J 6 bases, with 7 bases left between them. The CDR3 covers 13 residues. Germline assignment: CDR1 MNHEY and CDR2 SVGAGI. As DNA, the CDR3 is TGTGCCAGCAGTTACCGGGGTCCCGGGGAGCTGTTTTTT. It codes for CASSYRGPGELFF.

The CDR3 nucleotides are TGCGCCAGCAGCTTGGAGGGGGGCGGCTACACCTTC. The encoded protein is CASSLEGGGYTF. The chain has TRBV5-1 and TRBJ1-2, with D possibly matching TRBD1 (6 bases). With 0 bases removed from V and 8 bases from J, the gap between germline ends came to 8 bases. CDR1 is SGHRS and CDR2 is YFSETQ in the germline V gene. The CDR3 is 12 amino acids.

J is TRBJ2-5 and V is TRBV4-3, with 12 bases that match TRBD2. After removal of 1 base from V and 4 bases from J, the junction contained 7 bases not matched to a gene. Per germline, CDR1 LGHNA and CDR2 YSLEER. CDR3 length: 17 residues. CDR3 amino acids: CASSQVSRLAGAETQYF. CDR3 sequence (DNA): TGCGCCAGCAGCCAAGTGTCCAGACTAGCGGGAGCAGAGACCCAGTACTTC.

This clone was picked up a small number of times. The chain employs TRBV2 and TRBJ2-1; D is perhaps TRBD2 (6 bases). The germline gives CDR1 SNHLY, CDR2 FYNNEI. This CDR3 has 15 residues. The V end lost 2 bases, the J end lost 12 bases, and 20 bases lay between the germline ends. CDR3 DNA sequence: TGTGCCAGCAGTGAACAACCAGTTAAACGGGGGAGGCAGTTCTTC. Translation gives CASSEQPVKRGRQFF.

In its sample, this clone was seen once. The chain recombines TRBV19 with TRBJ1-4; D uncertain. The germline gives CDR1 LNHDA, CDR2 SQIVND (reference sequence). The V and J ends lost 8 bases and 4 bases respectively, with 8 bases between them. CDR3 length equals 12 residues. In DNA, the CDR3 is TGTGCCAGTCGCAGGATTAATGAAAAACTGTTTTTT. Residues: CASRRINEKLFF.

The chain recombines TRBV28 with TRBJ1-4; no definite D call. Germline CDR1 is MDHEN and CDR2 is SYDVKM. Trimming left V 5 bases short and J 6 bases short, with 10 bases between. The CDR3 has 13 amino acids. CDR3 loop: CASSGRVHEKLFF. CDR3 nucleotide sequence: TGTGCCAGCAGTGGACGGGTCCATGAAAAACTGTTTTTT.

The chain links TRBV19 to TRBJ1-1, with D uncertain. Deletions cut 7 bases from V and 4 bases from J, with 16 bases between. The length of the CDR3 is 14 residues. Germline V CDR1 and CDR2: LNHDA, SQIVND (reference sequence). CDR3 in amino acids: CASMSGRERTEAFF. The CDR3 coding sequence is TGTGCCAGTATGTCAGGCCGGGAGCGCACTGAAGCTTTCTTT.

The rearrangement joins TRBV10-3 to TRBJ1-3, with unresolved D. Germline lookup yields CDR1 ENHRY and CDR2 SYGVKD. This CDR3 contains 15 residues. The V and J ends lost 2 bases and 0 bases respectively, with 8 bases between them. The CDR3 DNA is TGTGCCATCAGTGAGGAAGGGAACTCTGGAAACACCATATATTTT. Translated, it gives CAISEEGNSGNTIYF.

This clone came up a few times. This chain connects TRBV5-8 to TRBJ1-1; 11 positions match TRBD1. The germline V gene encodes CDR1 SGHTS and CDR2 YDEGEE. The CDR3 extends over 16 amino acids. V was pared by 7 bases and J by 11 bases, with 19 bases of the junction left unmatched. The CDR3 protein is CASAMEGRDRGTSAFF. The CDR3, as DNA: TGTGCCAGCGCGATGGAAGGGAGGGACAGGGGGACTTCGGCTTTCTTT.

The rearrangement uses TRBV2 and TRBJ2-5; the match to TRBD2 covers 9 bases. CDR3 size: 14 residues. CDR1 SNHLY and CDR2 FYNNEI come from the germline V gene. V was clipped by 6 bases and J by 4 bases; unmatched bases: 6. The CDR3 sequence is CASRPGLATETQYF. DNA for the CDR3: TGTGCCAGCAGGCCGGGACTAGCAACAGAGACCCAGTACTTC.